These 22 T cell receptor beta chains originate from one sample sequenced in a study of blood T cell repertoires in COVID-19. Profiled with immunoSEQ multiplex PCR; TCRdb holds only in-frame clones, not every one. The sample includes roughly 81,000 clones, about 85% of them seen just once. Sequencing was carried out using peripheral blood. The receptors were gathered from an elderly woman with COVID-19, enrolled during active disease.

This chain uses TRBV19 with TRBJ2-1; tentatively, D is TRBD1 (5 bases). The V end lost 5 bases, the J end lost 2 bases, and 13 bases lay between the germline ends. The CDR3 is 15 amino acids. Germline V lookup: CDR1 LNHDA, CDR2 SQIVND (reference sequence). CDR3 residues: CASSAPQGAYNEQFF. The CDR3 DNA follows: TGTGCCAGTAGTGCTCCCCAGGGCGCCTACAATGAGCAGTTCTTC.

This sequence joins TRBV27 and TRBJ2-7; 8 bases fit TRBD1. This CDR3 has 14 amino acids. The germline CDR1 and CDR2 sequences are MNHEY and SMNVEV (reference sequence). J gave up 6 bases and V 2 bases, and 6 bases lay outside the gene matches. CDR3 coding DNA: TGTGCCAGCAGTTTAGGACAGGGCCCACTCGAGCAGTACTTC. Translation: CASSLGQGPLEQYF.

The rearrangement uses TRBV6-4 and TRBJ2-7; unclear D gene. Germline V CDR1 and CDR2: MRHNA, SNTAGT. This CDR3 comprises 13 residues. V lost 7 bases and J lost 0, with 10 bases in between. The DNA for the CDR3 is TGTGCCAGCAACGTAGAGAGCTCCTACGAGCAGTACTTC. Its protein is CASNVESSYEQYF.

The rearrangement joins TRBV18 to TRBJ2-3; D possibly corresponds to TRBD2 (6 bases). Trimming removed 4 bases from V and 6 bases from J, with 20 bases in between. Germline CDR1 and CDR2: KGHSH and LQKENI. The CDR3 has 16 amino acids. CDR3 nucleotide sequence: TGTGCCAGCTCACTTATCCCGGGACTTCATTCGGATACGCAGTATTTT. Protein: CASSLIPGLHSDTQYF.

This rearrangement joins TRBV5-1 to TRBJ2-7; TRBD1 matches 11 bases. Germline values: CDR1 SGHRS, CDR2 YFSETQ. V lost 3 bases and J lost 5; bases outside the gene matches: 7. The CDR3 is made up of 15 amino acids. The CDR3 spells CASSYGQGALDEQYF. The CDR3 coding sequence is TGCGCCAGCAGCTACGGACAGGGGGCGCTCGACGAGCAGTACTTC.

V is TRBV10-3 and J is TRBJ1-2; 7 nucleotides match TRBD1. V was clipped by 7 bases and J by 10 bases; unmatched bases: 12. This CDR3 contains 13 residues. Germline lookup yields CDR1 ENHRY and CDR2 SYGVKD. The CDR3 sequence is CAITREGQPHYTF. The CDR3 nucleotides are TGTGCCATCACCCGCGAGGGACAGCCCCACTACACCTTC.

The V and J genes are TRBV19 and TRBJ1-6; the match to TRBD1 covers 11 bases. CDR1 and CDR2 (germline): LNHDA, SQIVND (reference sequence). The CDR3 extends over 15 amino acids. With V trimmed by 6 bases and J by 8 bases, 6 bases remained unmatched. The CDR3 protein is CASRIRTGGDSPLHF. The CDR3 nucleotides are TGTGCCAGTAGAATCCGGACAGGGGGCGATTCACCCCTCCACTTT.

This clone has a handful of counts. The V gene is TRBV19, the J gene TRBJ1-6, with 8 bases lining up with TRBD1. The CDR3 runs 14 residues. V shed 7 bases and J 10 bases; nucleotides not matched to a gene: 9. The germline CDR1 and CDR2 sequences are LNHDA and SQIVND (reference sequence). The CDR3 is CASTKGQDRSPLHF. In DNA, the CDR3 is TGTGCCAGTACCAAGGGACAGGACAGGTCACCCCTCCACTTT.

The chain uses TRBV5-1 and TRBJ2-1; 12 bases align to TRBD2. CDR3 size: 17 residues. The trim removed 0 bases at V and 4 bases at J, leaving 5 bases unmatched. CDR1 is SGHRS, CDR2 YFSETQ, per germline. The CDR3 reads CASSLAPTSGSYNEQFF. In nucleotides, the CDR3 is TGCGCCAGCAGCTTGGCCCCGACTAGCGGGAGTTACAATGAGCAGTTCTTC. The complete variable domain, with remaining parts taken from reference TRBV5-1 and TRBJ2-1, reads KAGVTQTPRYLIKTRGQQVTLSCSPISGHRSVSWYQQTPGQGLQFLFEYFSETQRNKGNFPGRFSGRQFSNSRSEMNVSTLELGDSALYLCASSLAPTSGSYNEQFFGPGTRLTVL.

The chain employs TRBV10-3 and TRBJ2-7; the D gene is possibly TRBD1 (7 bases). Trimming shortened V by 3 bases and J by 2 bases, and 14 bases separated the two germline ends. Looked up from germline, CDR1 is ENHRY and CDR2 is SYGVKD. CDR3 length equals 15 residues. The CDR3 loop is CAISDPQGGPYEQYF. The CDR3 nucleotides are TGTGCCATCAGTGACCCCCAGGGGGGCCCCTACGAGCAGTACTTC.

The gene calls are TRBV13 and TRBJ1-2; weak D call: TRBD1 (5 bases). The length of the CDR3 is 13 residues. In germline, CDR1 is PRHDT, CDR2 FYEKMQ (reference sequence). Trimming stripped 5 bases from V and 2 bases from J, with 9 bases between. For the CDR3, the DNA is TGTGCCAGCAGCCTGGGGCAAAACTATGGCTACACCTTC. Protein sequence: CASSLGQNYGYTF.

The rearrangement uses TRBV28 and TRBJ2-7; no clear D gene. Deletions cut 3 bases from V and 6 bases from J, with 9 bases between. The germline CDR1 and CDR2 sequences are MDHEN and SYDVKM. The CDR3 extends over 12 amino acids. This CDR3 is CASSFISSEQYF. The CDR3 DNA follows: TGTGCCAGCAGTTTCATCTCTAGCGAGCAGTACTTC.

J is TRBJ1-2 and V is TRBV10-3; 12 nucleotides align to TRBD1. V dropped 5 bases and J dropped 8; count of bases not matched to a gene: 3. The CDR3 loop spans 13 amino acids. CDR1 and CDR2 (germline): ENHRY, SYGVKD. The CDR3 is CAISTGQGAGYTF. The CDR3 bases are TGTGCCATCAGTACGGGACAGGGGGCCGGCTACACCTTC.

The chain joins TRBV19 to TRBJ1-2; 8 bases are shared with TRBD1. The V and J ends lost 3 bases and 1 base, in that order; junction bases with no gene match: 13. CDR1 and CDR2 from the germline V gene are LNHDA and SQIVND (reference sequence). The CDR3 sequence is 18 residues long. The CDR3 is CASSISFGQGPLNYGYTF. The CDR3 DNA reads TGTGCCAGTAGTATTAGCTTTGGACAGGGACCACTTAACTATGGCTACACCTTC.

This sequence joins TRBV19 and TRBJ1-6; D unclear. Trimming pared 0 bases from V and 6 bases from J, leaving 9 bases between. Germline V gives CDR1 LNHDA, CDR2 SQIVND (reference sequence). This CDR3 is 15 amino acids long. CDR3 nucleotides: TGTGCCAGTAGTATAGATTCAGGCGTTAATTCACCCCTCCACTTT. Encoded protein: CASSIDSGVNSPLHF.

This rearrangement joins TRBV4-3 to TRBJ1-3; no clear D. The germline V gene has CDR1 LGHNA and CDR2 YSLEER. This CDR3 spans 16 amino acids. Trimming shortened V by 4 bases and J by 2 bases, and 15 bases separated the two germline ends. The CDR3 DNA follows: TGCGCCAGCAGCCCCCGAAGCATGGCGGCTGGAAACACCATATATTTT. Protein product: CASSPRSMAAGNTIYF.

This clone appeared a single time. This chain links TRBV6-4 with TRBJ2-6; no clear D gene. The length of the CDR3 is 16 residues. V gave up 5 bases and J gave up 2 bases, with 13 bases separating them. Germline values: CDR1 MRHNA, CDR2 SNTAGT. The CDR3 DNA reads TGTGCCAGCAGTCCGGAGCTTGCAACTGGGGCCAACGTCCTGACTTTC. It codes for CASSPELATGANVLTF.

This clone was detected a few times. This chain connects TRBV9 to TRBJ2-7, with D possibly matching TRBD1 (6 bases). V lost 2 bases and J lost 3, with 9 bases in between. Germline V lookup: CDR1 SGDLS, CDR2 YYNGEE. CDR3 length equals 13 residues. CDR3 in amino acids: CASSVGQFYEQYF. The CDR3 region has the DNA TGTGCCAGCAGCGTCGGACAGTTCTACGAGCAGTACTTC.

This clone was observed a single time. The chain couples TRBV18 to TRBJ2-2; 7 bases match TRBD2. V lost 1 base, J lost 3 bases, and 5 bases stayed unmatched. CDR3 size: 16 residues. CDR1 and CDR2 (germline): KGHSH, LQKENI. CDR3 amino acids: CASSPLGGIDTGELFF. The CDR3 coding sequence is TGTGCCAGCTCACCACTCGGGGGGATTGACACCGGGGAGCTGTTTTTT.

The J gene is TRBJ1-1, the V gene TRBV7-3, with 9 bases identical to TRBD1. The CDR3 length is 17 residues. With 2 bases clipped from V and 1 base from J, the junction kept 8 bases outside the gene matches. Germline values: CDR1 SGHTA, CDR2 FQGTGA. The CDR3 loop is CASSLYSRTGENTEAFF. The CDR3 nucleotides read TGTGCCAGCAGCTTATATTCCCGGACAGGGGAGAACACTGAAGCTTTCTTT.

Of note for this clone: At one end the junction does not follow the germline gene, possibly because of a read error. The chain recombines TRBV11-3 with TRBJ2-1; possible D gene TRBD2, 5 bases. The germline gives CDR1 SGHNT, CDR2 YENEEA. The length of the CDR3 is 13 residues. The CDR3: CASSVSGYNEQFF. In DNA, the CDR3 is TGTGCCAGCAGCGTCAGCGGTTACAATGAACAGTTCTTC.

The chain employs TRBV5-5 and TRBJ1-5, with a possible D match to TRBD1 (6 bases). Between the trimmed V and J ends, which lost 0 bases and 4 bases, there was a span of 8 bases. There are 14 residues in the CDR3. CDR1 is SGHKS, CDR2 YYEKEE, per germline (reference sequence). The CDR3 DNA reads as TGTGCCAGCAGCTTGGTGACAGGTAATCAGCCCCAGCATTTT. Residues: CASSLVTGNQPQHF.